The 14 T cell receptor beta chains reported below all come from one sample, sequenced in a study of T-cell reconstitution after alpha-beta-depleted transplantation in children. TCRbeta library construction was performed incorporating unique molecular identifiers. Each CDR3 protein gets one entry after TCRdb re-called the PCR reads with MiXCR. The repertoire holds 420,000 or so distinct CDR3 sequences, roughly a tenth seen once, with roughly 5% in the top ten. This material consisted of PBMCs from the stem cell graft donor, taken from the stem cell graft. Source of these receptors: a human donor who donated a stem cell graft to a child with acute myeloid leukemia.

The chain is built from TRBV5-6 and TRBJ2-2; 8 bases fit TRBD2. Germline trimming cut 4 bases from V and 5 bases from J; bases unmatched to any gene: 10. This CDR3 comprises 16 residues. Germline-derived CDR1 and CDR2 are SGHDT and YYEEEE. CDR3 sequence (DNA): TGTGCCAGCAGCCATGATGTTGCGGGGGGTACCGGGGAGCTGTTTTTT. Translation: CASSHDVAGGTGELFF.

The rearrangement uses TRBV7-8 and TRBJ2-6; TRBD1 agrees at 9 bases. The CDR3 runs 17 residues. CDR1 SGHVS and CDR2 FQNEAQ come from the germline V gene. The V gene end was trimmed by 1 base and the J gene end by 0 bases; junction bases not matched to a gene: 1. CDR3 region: CASSLGTGVSGANVLTF. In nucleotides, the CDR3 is TGTGCCAGCAGCTTAGGGACAGGGGTCTCTGGGGCCAACGTCCTGACTTTC.

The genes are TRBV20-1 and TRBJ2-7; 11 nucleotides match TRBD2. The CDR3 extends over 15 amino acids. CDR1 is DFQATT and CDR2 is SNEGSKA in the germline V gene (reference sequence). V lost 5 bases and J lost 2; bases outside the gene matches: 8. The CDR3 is CSAANSGRATYEQYF. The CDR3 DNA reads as TGCAGTGCTGCTAATAGCGGGAGGGCCACCTACGAGCAGTACTTC.

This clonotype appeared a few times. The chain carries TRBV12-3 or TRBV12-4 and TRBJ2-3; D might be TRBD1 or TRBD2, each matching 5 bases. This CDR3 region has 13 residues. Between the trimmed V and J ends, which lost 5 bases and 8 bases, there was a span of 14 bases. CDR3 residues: CASSRTRDGTQYF. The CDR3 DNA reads TGTGCCAGCAGTCGGACCAGGGACGGTACGCAGTATTTT.

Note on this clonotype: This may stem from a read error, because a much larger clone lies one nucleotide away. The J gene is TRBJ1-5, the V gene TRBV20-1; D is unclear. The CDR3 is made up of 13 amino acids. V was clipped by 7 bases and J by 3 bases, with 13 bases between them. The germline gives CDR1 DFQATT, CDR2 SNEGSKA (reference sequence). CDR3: CSGPTGLNQPQHF. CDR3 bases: TGCAGTGGGCCCACGGGTCTCAATCAGCCCCAGCATTTT.

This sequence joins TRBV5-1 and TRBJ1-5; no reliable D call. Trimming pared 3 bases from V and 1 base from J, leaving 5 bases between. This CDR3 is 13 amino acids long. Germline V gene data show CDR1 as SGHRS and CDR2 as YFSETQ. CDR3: CASSYDSNQPQHF. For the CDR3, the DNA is TGCGCCAGCAGCTACGACAGCAATCAGCCCCAGCATTTT.

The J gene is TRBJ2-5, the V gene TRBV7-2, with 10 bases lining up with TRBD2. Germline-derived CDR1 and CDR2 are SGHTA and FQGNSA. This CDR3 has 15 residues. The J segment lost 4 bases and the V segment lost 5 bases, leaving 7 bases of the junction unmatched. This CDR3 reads CASSRSGGWTETQYF. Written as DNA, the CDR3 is TGTGCCAGCAGCCGTAGCGGGGGGTGGACAGAGACCCAGTACTTC.

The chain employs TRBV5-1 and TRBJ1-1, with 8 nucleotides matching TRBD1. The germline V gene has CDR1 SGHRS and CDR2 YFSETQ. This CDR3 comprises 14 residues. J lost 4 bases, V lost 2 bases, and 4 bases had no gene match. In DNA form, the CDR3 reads TGCGCCAGCAGCTTACCGGGACAGGTCACTGAAGCTTTCTTT. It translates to CASSLPGQVTEAFF.

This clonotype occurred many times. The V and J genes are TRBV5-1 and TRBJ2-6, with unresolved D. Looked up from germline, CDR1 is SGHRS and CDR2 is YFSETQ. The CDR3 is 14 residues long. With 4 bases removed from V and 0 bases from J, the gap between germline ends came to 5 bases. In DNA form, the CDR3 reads TGCGCCAGCAGCGTTAACTCTGGGGCCAACGTCCTGACTTTC. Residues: CASSVNSGANVLTF.

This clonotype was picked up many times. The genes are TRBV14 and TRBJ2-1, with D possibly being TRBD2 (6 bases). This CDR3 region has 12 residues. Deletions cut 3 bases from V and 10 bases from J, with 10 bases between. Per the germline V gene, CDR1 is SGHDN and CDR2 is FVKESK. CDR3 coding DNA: TGTGCCAGCAGCCAGCGTGGAGGGGAGCAGTTCTTC. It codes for CASSQRGGEQFF.

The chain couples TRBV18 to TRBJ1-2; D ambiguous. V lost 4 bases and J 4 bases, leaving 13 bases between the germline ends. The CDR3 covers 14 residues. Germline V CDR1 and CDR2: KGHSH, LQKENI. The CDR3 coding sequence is TGTGCCAGCTCACACCCCCAGGAGCTCTATGGCTACACCTTC. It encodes CASSHPQELYGYTF.

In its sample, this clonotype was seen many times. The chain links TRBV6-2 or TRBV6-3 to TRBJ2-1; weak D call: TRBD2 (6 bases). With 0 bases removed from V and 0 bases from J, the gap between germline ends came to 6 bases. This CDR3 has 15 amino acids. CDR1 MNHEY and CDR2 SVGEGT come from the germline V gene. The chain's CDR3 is CASSYSGGSYNEQFF. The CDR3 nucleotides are TGTGCCAGCAGTTACTCGGGGGGCTCCTACAATGAGCAGTTCTTC.

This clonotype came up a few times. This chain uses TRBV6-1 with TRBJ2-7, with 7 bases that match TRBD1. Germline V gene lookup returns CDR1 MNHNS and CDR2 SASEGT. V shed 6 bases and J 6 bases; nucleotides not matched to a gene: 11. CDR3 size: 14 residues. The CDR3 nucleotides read TGTGCCAGCAGCCCACAGGGGTTTGACTCCGAGCAGTACTTC. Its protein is CASSPQGFDSEQYF.

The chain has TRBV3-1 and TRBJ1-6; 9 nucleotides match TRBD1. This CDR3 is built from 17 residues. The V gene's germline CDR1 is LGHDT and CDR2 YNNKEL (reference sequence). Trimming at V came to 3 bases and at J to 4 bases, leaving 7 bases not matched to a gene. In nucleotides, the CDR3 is TGTGCCAGCAGCCACGACCGGACAGGGGCGTATAATTCACCCCTCCACTTT. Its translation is CASSHDRTGAYNSPLHF.